Listed below are T cell receptor beta chains from one sample, sequenced in a study of cytomegalovirus exposure and HLA in healthy donors. Some clones are missing from TCRdb's copy, which holds only in-frame ones; the method was immunoSEQ multiplex PCR. The table has 140,000 or so clones, about 74% seen once. Specimen: PBMCs. These receptors originate from a man younger than 30 in good health and CMV-seropositive. Each CDR3 is given with its conserved first and last residue. Fields, in order: V gene, J gene, D gene, clone size, CDR3 protein, CDR3 DNA. D genes are given only for firm matches. Size tells how often a clone was seen (once, few, many) or the class of an expanded clone, and some rows leave it out.

V gene: TRBV28
J gene: TRBJ1-4
D gene: NA
clone size: NA
CDR3 protein: CASSLGQGNEKLFF
CDR3 DNA: TGTGCCAGCAGTTTGGGCCAGGGGAATGAAAAACTGTTTTTT

V gene: TRBV28
J gene: TRBJ2-7
D gene: NA
clone size: NA
CDR3 protein: CASSLNEQYF
CDR3 DNA: TGTGCCAGCAGTCTAAACGAGCAGTACTTC

V gene: TRBV14
J gene: TRBJ2-2
D gene: NA
clone size: few
CDR3 protein: CASSQTNTGELFF
CDR3 DNA: TGTGCCAGCAGCCAAACAAACACCGGGGAGCTGTTTTTT

V gene: TRBV5-4
J gene: TRBJ2-7
D gene: TRBD1
clone size: NA
CDR3 protein: CASSFGTGGVLYEQYF
CDR3 DNA: TGTGCCAGCAGCTTTGGGACAGGGGGCGTTCTCTACGAGCAGTACTTC

V gene: TRBV19
J gene: TRBJ2-6
D gene: NA
clone size: NA
CDR3 protein: CASSSERLSGANVLTF
CDR3 DNA: TGTGCCAGTAGTTCGGAGAGACTCTCTGGGGCCAACGTCCTGACTTTC

V gene: TRBV5-8
J gene: TRBJ2-2
D gene: TRBD2
clone size: few
CDR3 protein: CASSPGTSTQNTGELFF
CDR3 DNA: TGTGCCAGCAGCCCAGGGACTAGCACCCAGAACACCGGGGAGCTGTTTTTT

V gene: TRBV18
J gene: TRBJ1-1
D gene: NA
clone size: NA
CDR3 protein: CASSLGGLNTEAFF
CDR3 DNA: TGTGCCAGCTCCTTGGGGGGGTTGAACACTGAAGCTTTCTTT

V gene: TRBV28
J gene: TRBJ1-5
D gene: NA
clone size: NA
CDR3 protein: CASSSPGYGNQPQHF
CDR3 DNA: TGTGCCAGCAGTTCCCCGGGGTATGGCAATCAGCCCCAGCATTTT

V gene: TRBV5-4
J gene: TRBJ1-2
D gene: NA
clone size: few
CDR3 protein: CASSKKREDGYTF
CDR3 DNA: TGTGCCAGCAGCAAAAAAAGGGAGGATGGCTACACCTTC

V gene: TRBV28
J gene: TRBJ2-4
D gene: NA
clone size: NA
CDR3 protein: CASSPGTSKNIQYF
CDR3 DNA: TGTGCCAGCAGTCCGGGGACATCTAAAAACATTCAGTACTTC

V gene: TRBV21-1
J gene: TRBJ1-1
D gene: NA
clone size: NA
CDR3 protein: CASSKNQREAFF
CDR3 DNA: TGTGCCAGCAGCAAAAACCAGCGAGAAGCTTTCTTT

V gene: TRBV27
J gene: TRBJ2-7
D gene: TRBD1
clone size: once
CDR3 protein: CASTTTGSTYEQYF
CDR3 DNA: TGTGCCAGCACCACGACAGGGTCTACCTACGAGCAGTACTTC

V gene: TRBV7-8
J gene: TRBJ2-7
D gene: TRBD2
clone size: NA
CDR3 protein: CASSLGAGGYEQYF
CDR3 DNA: TGTGCCAGCAGCTTAGGAGCGGGAGGGTACGAGCAGTACTTC

V gene: TRBV5-6
J gene: TRBJ1-2
D gene: NA
clone size: few
CDR3 protein: CASSLGYRTDKYF
CDR3 DNA: TGTGCCAGCAGCTTGGGTTATAGGACAGACAAGTACTTC

V gene: TRBV7-9
J gene: TRBJ2-5
D gene: TRBD2
clone size: NA
CDR3 protein: CASSLGLAGSRETQYF
CDR3 DNA: TGTGCCAGCAGCTTAGGACTAGCGGGCTCACGGGAGACCCAGTACTTC

V gene: TRBV5-1
J gene: TRBJ1-1
D gene: NA
clone size: NA
CDR3 protein: CASSAIDTKNTEAFF
CDR3 DNA: TGCGCCAGCAGCGCGATCGACACCAAGAACACTGAAGCTTTCTTT

V gene: TRBV7-9
J gene: TRBJ2-7
D gene: TRBD2
clone size: NA
CDR3 protein: CASSTVDGTSAYEQYF
CDR3 DNA: TGTGCCAGCAGCACTGTTGACGGGACTAGCGCCTACGAGCAGTACTTC

V gene: TRBV19
J gene: TRBJ1-3
D gene: NA
clone size: NA
CDR3 protein: CASSIPGAGNTIYF
CDR3 DNA: TGTGCCAGTAGTATACCCGGGGCTGGAAACACCATATATTTT

V gene: TRBV29-1
J gene: TRBJ2-1
D gene: TRBD2
clone size: NA
CDR3 protein: CSGGTSGGFANEQFF
CDR3 DNA: TGCAGCGGGGGGACTAGCGGGGGGTTCGCCAATGAGCAGTTCTTC

V gene: TRBV19
J gene: TRBJ1-5
D gene: NA
clone size: NA
CDR3 protein: CASSIVEQSQHF
CDR3 DNA: TGTGCCAGTAGTATAGTAGAGCAAAGCCAGCATTTT

V gene: TRBV6-5
J gene: TRBJ2-3
D gene: NA
clone size: NA
CDR3 protein: CASSYFFPEGTDTQYF
CDR3 DNA: TGTGCCAGCAGTTACTTTTTTCCGGAGGGCACAGATACGCAGTATTTT

V gene: TRBV5-1
J gene: TRBJ2-5
D gene: TRBD1
clone size: NA
CDR3 protein: CASSYRGQETQYF
CDR3 DNA: TGCGCCAGCAGCTACAGGGGCCAAGAGACCCAGTACTTC

V gene: TRBV23-1
J gene: TRBJ1-3
D gene: NA
clone size: NA
CDR3 protein: CASSQSAPENSGNTIYF
CDR3 DNA: TGCGCCAGCAGTCAATCGGCCCCGGAGAACTCTGGAAACACCATATATTTT

V gene: TRBV7-9
J gene: TRBJ2-3
D gene: NA
clone size: NA
CDR3 protein: CASSNPRGTGGTDTQYF
CDR3 DNA: TGTGCCAGCAGCAACCCAAGGGGTACGGGAGGCACAGATACGCAGTATTTT

V gene: TRBV7-8
J gene: TRBJ2-2
D gene: NA
clone size: NA
CDR3 protein: CASSPINAGTGELFF
CDR3 DNA: TGTGCCAGCAGCCCTATTAACGCGGGAACCGGGGAGCTGTTTTTT

V gene: TRBV7-9
J gene: TRBJ2-1
D gene: NA
clone size: NA
CDR3 protein: CASRRDQEQFF
CDR3 DNA: TGTGCCAGCAGGCGCGATCAAGAGCAGTTCTTC

V gene: TRBV5-1
J gene: TRBJ2-2
D gene: NA
clone size: few
CDR3 protein: CASSLDRESGELFF
CDR3 DNA: TGCGCCAGCAGCTTGGACAGGGAGTCCGGGGAGCTGTTTTTT

V gene: TRBV7-3
J gene: TRBJ2-1
D gene: NA
clone size: once
CDR3 protein: CASSPRSGSKYNEQFF
CDR3 DNA: TGTGCCAGCAGCCCTAGGTCCGGGAGCAAATACAATGAGCAGTTCTTC

V gene: TRBV27
J gene: TRBJ1-2
D gene: NA
clone size: few
CDR3 protein: CASSEGGVDYGYTF
CDR3 DNA: TGTGCCAGCAGTGAAGGGGGGGTTGACTATGGCTACACCTTC

V gene: TRBV6-6
J gene: TRBJ1-5
D gene: NA
clone size: NA
CDR3 protein: CASTQGLNQPQHF
CDR3 DNA: TGTGCCAGCACCCAGGGTTTGAATCAGCCCCAGCATTTT

V gene: TRBV7-3
J gene: TRBJ2-2
D gene: NA
clone size: NA
CDR3 protein: CASSPSGTGELFF
CDR3 DNA: TGTGCCAGCAGCCCCTCGGGGACCGGGGAGCTGTTTTTT

V gene: TRBV28
J gene: TRBJ2-1
D gene: TRBD1
clone size: NA
CDR3 protein: CASSSTAGTGGPGQFF
CDR3 DNA: TGTGCCAGCAGTTCCACCGCCGGGACAGGGGGACCGGGGCAGTTCTTC

V gene: TRBV7-9
J gene: TRBJ2-7
D gene: TRBD1
clone size: NA
CDR3 protein: CASSSAPGRGNYEQYF
CDR3 DNA: TGTGCCAGCAGCTCCGCCCCAGGCAGGGGGAACTACGAGCAGTACTTC

V gene: TRBV9
J gene: TRBJ2-1
D gene: TRBD2
clone size: NA
CDR3 protein: CASSVGGLAGDEQFF
CDR3 DNA: TGTGCCAGCAGTGTAGGAGGACTAGCGGGAGATGAGCAGTTCTTC

V gene: TRBV5-1
J gene: TRBJ2-7
D gene: TRBD2
clone size: NA
CDR3 protein: CASSSKGASGNEQYF
CDR3 DNA: TGCGCCAGCAGTTCGAAGGGAGCTAGCGGGAACGAGCAGTACTTC

V gene: TRBV25-1
J gene: TRBJ2-1
D gene: NA
clone size: once
CDR3 protein: CASSVMGRSKQFF
CDR3 DNA: TGTGCCAGCAGTGTTATGGGGAGGAGTAAGCAGTTCTTC

V gene: TRBV18
J gene: TRBJ1-1
D gene: NA
clone size: few
CDR3 protein: CASSPTSRDTEAFF
CDR3 DNA: TGTGCCAGCTCACCGACGTCCAGGGACACTGAAGCTTTCTTT

V gene: TRBV19
J gene: TRBJ1-1
D gene: NA
clone size: NA
CDR3 protein: CASSIQAGMNTEAFF
CDR3 DNA: TGTGCCAGTAGTATTCAGGCAGGGATGAACACTGAAGCTTTCTTT

V gene: TRBV10-3
J gene: TRBJ1-2
D gene: NA
clone size: NA
CDR3 protein: CAISEGTGPYGYTF
CDR3 DNA: TGTGCCATCAGTGAGGGTACAGGGCCCTATGGCTACACCTTC

V gene: TRBV9
J gene: TRBJ1-2
D gene: NA
clone size: NA
CDR3 protein: CASSAPGGGIGYGYTF
CDR3 DNA: TGTGCCAGCAGCGCCCCAGGCGGGGGCATCGGCTATGGCTACACCTTC

V gene: TRBV16
J gene: TRBJ1-1
D gene: TRBD1
clone size: NA
CDR3 protein: CASSQLGTGGVTEAFF
CDR3 DNA: TGTGCCAGCAGCCAATTAGGGACAGGGGGAGTCACTGAAGCTTTCTTT

V gene: TRBV4-1
J gene: TRBJ2-7
D gene: TRBD1
clone size: once
CDR3 protein: CASSPLPPGQIPYEQYF
CDR3 DNA: TGCGCCAGCAGCCCTCTTCCCCCGGGACAGATTCCCTACGAGCAGTACTTC

V gene: TRBV5-8
J gene: TRBJ2-1
D gene: NA
clone size: NA
CDR3 protein: CASTRGGSSYNEQFF
CDR3 DNA: TGTGCCAGCACCCGAGGAGGGAGCTCCTACAATGAGCAGTTCTTC

V gene: TRBV28
J gene: TRBJ1-6
D gene: NA
clone size: NA
CDR3 protein: CASRPSGGRNSPLHF
CDR3 DNA: TGTGCCAGCAGACCAAGCGGGGGGCGAAATTCACCCCTCCACTTT

V gene: TRBV7-9
J gene: TRBJ2-7
D gene: NA
clone size: NA
CDR3 protein: CASSLFPGYEQYF
CDR3 DNA: TGTGCCAGCAGCTTATTTCCAGGCTACGAGCAGTACTTC